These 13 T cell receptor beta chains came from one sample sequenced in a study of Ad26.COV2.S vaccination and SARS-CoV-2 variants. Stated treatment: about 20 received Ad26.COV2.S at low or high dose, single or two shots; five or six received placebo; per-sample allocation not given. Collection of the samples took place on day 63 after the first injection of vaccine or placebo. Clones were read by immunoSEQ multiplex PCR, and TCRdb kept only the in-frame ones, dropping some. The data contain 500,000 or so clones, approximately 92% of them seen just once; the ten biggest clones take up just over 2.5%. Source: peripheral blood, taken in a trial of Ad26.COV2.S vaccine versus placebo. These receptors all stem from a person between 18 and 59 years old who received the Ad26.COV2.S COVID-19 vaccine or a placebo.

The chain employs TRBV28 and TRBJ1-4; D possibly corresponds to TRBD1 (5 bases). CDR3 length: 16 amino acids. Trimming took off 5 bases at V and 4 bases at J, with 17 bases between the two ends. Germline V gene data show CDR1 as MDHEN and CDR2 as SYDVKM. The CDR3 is CASSPHPGWGNEKLFF. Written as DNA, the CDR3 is TGTGCCAGCAGTCCGCATCCAGGGTGGGGTAATGAAAAACTGTTTTTT.

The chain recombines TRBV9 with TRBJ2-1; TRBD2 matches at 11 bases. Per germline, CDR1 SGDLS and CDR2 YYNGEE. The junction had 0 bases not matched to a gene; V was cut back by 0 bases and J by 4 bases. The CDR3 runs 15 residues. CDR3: CASSVASGGYNEQFF. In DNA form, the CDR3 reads TGTGCCAGCAGCGTAGCTAGCGGGGGGTACAATGAGCAGTTCTTC.

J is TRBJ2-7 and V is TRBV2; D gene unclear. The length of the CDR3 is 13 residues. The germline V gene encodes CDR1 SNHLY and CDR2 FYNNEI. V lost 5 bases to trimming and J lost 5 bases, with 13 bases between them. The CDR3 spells CASSSLPGNEQYV. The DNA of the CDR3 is TGTGCCAGCAGTTCTCTCCCGGGTAACGAGCAGTACGTC.

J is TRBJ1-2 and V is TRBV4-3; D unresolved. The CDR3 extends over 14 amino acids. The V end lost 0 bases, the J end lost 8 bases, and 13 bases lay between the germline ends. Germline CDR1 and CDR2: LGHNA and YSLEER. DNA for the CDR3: TGCGCCAGCAGCCAAGATCTCGTTGGTCCCGGCTACACCTTC. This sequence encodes CASSQDLVGPGYTF.

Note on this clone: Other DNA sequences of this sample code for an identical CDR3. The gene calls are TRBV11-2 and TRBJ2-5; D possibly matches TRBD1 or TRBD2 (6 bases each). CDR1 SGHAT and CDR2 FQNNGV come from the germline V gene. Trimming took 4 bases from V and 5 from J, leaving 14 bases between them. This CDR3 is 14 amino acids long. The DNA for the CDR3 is TGTGCCAGCAGCTCACCGAGAGGGGGGGAGACCCAGTACTTC. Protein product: CASSSPRGGETQYF.

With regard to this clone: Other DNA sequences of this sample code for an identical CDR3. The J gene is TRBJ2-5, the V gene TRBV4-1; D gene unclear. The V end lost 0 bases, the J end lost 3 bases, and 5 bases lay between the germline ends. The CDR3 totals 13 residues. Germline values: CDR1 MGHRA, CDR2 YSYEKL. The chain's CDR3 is CASSQDTEETQYF. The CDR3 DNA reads TGCGCCAGCAGCCAAGATACGGAAGAGACCCAGTACTTC.

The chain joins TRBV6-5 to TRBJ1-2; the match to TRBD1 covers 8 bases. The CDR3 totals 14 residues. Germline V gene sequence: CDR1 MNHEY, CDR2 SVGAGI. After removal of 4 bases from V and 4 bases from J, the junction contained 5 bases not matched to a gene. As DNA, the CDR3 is TGTGCCAGCAGTTCGGACAGGGCCCCCTATGGCTACACCTTC. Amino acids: CASSSDRAPYGYTF.

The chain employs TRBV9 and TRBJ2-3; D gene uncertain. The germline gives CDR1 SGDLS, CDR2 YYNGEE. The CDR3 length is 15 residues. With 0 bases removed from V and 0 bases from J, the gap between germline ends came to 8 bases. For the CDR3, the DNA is TGTGCCAGCAGCGTAGACGGTCTCAGCACAGATACGCAGTATTTT. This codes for CASSVDGLSTDTQYF.

The CDR3 spells CASSESRGTPRGKLFF. For the CDR3, the DNA is TGTGCCAGCAGTGAAAGTAGGGGGACACCCCGTGGAAAACTGTTTTTT. This rearrangement joins TRBV6-1 to TRBJ1-4; tentative D call: TRBD1 (6 bases). This CDR3 is built from 16 residues. Trimming shortened V by 2 bases and J by 10 bases, and 20 bases separated the two germline ends. Germline lookup yields CDR1 MNHNS and CDR2 SASEGT.

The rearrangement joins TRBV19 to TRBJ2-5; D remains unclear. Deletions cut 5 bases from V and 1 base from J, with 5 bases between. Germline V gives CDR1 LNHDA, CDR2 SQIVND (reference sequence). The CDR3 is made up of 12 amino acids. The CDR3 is CASSGIQETQYF. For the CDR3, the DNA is TGTGCCAGTAGTGGGATCCAAGAGACCCAGTACTTC.

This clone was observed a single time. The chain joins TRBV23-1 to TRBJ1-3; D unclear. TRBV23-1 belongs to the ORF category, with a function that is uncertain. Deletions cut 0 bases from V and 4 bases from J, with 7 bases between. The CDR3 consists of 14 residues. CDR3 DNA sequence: TGCGCCAGCAGTCAATCCGGAGGGGGAAACACCATATATTTT. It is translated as CASSQSGGGNTIYF.

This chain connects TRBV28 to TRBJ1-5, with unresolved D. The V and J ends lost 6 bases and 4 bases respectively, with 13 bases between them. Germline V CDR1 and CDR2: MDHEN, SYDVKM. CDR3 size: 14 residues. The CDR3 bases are TGTGCCAGCAGCCACGCTGGGGAGAATCAGCCCCAGCATTTT. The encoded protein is CASSHAGENQPQHF. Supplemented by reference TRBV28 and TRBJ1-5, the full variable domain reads DVKVTQSSRYLVKRTGEKVFLECVQDMDHENMFWYRQDPGLGLRLIYFSYDVKMKEKGDIPEGYSVSREKKERFSLILESASTNQTSMYLCASSHAGENQPQHFGDGTRLSIL.

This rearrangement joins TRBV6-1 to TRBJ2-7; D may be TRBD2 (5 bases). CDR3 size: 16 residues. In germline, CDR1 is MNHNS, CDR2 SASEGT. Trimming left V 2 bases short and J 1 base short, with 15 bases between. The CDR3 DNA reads TGTGCCAGCAGTGAAAATCCCCTGAGGGCGTCCTACGAGCAGTACTTC. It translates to CASSENPLRASYEQYF.